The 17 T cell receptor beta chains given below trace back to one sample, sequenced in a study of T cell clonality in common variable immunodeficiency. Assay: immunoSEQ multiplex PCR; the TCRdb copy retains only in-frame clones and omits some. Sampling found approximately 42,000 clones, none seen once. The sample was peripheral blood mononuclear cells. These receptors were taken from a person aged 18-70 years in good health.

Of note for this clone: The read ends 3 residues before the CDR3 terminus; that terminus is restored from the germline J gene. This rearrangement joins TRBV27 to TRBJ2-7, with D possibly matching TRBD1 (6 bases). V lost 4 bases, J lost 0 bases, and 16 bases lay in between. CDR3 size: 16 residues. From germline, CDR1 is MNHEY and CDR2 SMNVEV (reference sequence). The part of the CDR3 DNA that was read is TGTGCCAGCAGTTCCCCCCAACAGGGATTCTCCTACGAG. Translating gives CASSSPQQGFSYE. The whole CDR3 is CASSSPQQGFSYEQYF.

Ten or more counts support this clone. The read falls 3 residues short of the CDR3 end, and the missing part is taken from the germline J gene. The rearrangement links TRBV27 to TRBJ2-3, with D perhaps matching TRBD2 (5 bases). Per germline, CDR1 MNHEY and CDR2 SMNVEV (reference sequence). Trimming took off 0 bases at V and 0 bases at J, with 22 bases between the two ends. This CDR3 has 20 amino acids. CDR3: CASSLSPMSAGYDSTDTQYF. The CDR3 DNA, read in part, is TGTGCCAGCAGTTTATCCCCCATGAGCGCGGGCTATGATAGCACAGATACG.

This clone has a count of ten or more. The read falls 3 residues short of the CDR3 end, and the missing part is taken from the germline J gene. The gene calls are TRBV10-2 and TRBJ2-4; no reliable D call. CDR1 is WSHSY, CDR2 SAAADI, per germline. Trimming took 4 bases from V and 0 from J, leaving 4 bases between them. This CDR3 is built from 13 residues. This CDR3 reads CASSVIAKNIQYF. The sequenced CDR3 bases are TGCGCCAGCAGTGTCATAGCCAAAAACATT.

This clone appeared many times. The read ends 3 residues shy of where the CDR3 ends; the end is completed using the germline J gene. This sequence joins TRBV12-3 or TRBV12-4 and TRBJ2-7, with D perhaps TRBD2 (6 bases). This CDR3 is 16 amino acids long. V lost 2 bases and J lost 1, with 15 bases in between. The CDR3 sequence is CASSLLVGRLSYEQYF. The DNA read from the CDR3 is TGTGCCAGCAGTTTATTGGTCGGGAGACTATCCTACGAG.

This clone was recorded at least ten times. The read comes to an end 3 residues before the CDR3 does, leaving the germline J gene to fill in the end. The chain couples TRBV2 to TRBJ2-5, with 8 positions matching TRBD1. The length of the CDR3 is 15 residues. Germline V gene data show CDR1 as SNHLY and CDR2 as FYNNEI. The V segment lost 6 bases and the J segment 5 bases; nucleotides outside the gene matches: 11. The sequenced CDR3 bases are TGTGCCAGCAGACGCACAGGGGGGCGATTGGAGACC. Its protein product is CASRRTGGRLET. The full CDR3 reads CASRRTGGRLETQYF.

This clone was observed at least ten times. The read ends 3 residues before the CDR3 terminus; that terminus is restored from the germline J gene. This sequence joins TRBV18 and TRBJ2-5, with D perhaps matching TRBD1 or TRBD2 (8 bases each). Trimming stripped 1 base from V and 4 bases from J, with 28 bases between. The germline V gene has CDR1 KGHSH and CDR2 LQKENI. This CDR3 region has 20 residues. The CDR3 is CASSPQPPGQAAGGRETQYF. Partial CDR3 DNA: TGTGCCAGCTCACCACAACCTCCGGGACAGGCGGCGGGAGGTAGAGAGACC.

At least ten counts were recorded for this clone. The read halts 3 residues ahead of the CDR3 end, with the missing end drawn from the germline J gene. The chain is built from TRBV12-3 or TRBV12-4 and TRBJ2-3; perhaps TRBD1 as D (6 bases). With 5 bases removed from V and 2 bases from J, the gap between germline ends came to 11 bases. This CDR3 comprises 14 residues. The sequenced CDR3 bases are TGTGCCAGCAGTCATCAGGGGACCACAGATACG. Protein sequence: CASSHQGTTDT. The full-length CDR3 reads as CASSHQGTTDTQYF.

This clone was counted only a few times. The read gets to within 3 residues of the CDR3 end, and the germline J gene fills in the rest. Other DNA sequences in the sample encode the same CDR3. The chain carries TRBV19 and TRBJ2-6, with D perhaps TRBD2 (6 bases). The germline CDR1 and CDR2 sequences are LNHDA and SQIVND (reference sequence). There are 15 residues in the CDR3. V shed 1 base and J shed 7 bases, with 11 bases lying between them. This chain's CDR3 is CASSIGGVGANVLTF. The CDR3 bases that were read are TGTGCCAGTAGTATAGGGGGGGTTGGAGCCAACGTC.

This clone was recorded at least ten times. The sequenced CDR3 bases are TGCAGTGCTAGAGTCCCAGCGGGAGGGGACACCGGGGAG. Protein sequence: CSARVPAGGDTGE. The whole CDR3 sequence is CSARVPAGGDTGELFF. This chain connects TRBV20-1 to TRBJ2-2; 10 nucleotides align to TRBD2. The sequence runs out 3 residues before the end of the CDR3; the remainder is reconstructed from the germline J gene. Germline V CDR1 and CDR2: DFQATT, SNEGSKA (reference sequence). The CDR3 covers 16 residues. Germline trimming cut 1 base from V and 3 bases from J; bases unmatched to any gene: 5.

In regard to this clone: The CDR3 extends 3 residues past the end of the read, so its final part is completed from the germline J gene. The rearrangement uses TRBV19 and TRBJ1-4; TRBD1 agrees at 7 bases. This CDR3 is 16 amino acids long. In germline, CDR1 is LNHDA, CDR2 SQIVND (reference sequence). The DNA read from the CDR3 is TGTGCCAGTAGTTTAATTACGGGACAGCGGACCGGGGAA. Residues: CASSLITGQRTGE. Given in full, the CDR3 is CASSLITGQRTGELFF.

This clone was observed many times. The CDR3 here is CASTQGASEAFF. The covered CDR3 bases are TGTGCCAGTACACAGGGGGCCTCTGAA. This rearrangement joins TRBV19 to TRBJ1-1; 9 positions match TRBD1. Read sequence stops 3 residues before the CDR3 end, and the germline J gene provides the missing end. Per the germline V gene, CDR1 is LNHDA and CDR2 is SQIVND (reference sequence). V shed 7 bases and J 6 bases; nucleotides not matched to a gene: 3. This CDR3 has 12 residues.

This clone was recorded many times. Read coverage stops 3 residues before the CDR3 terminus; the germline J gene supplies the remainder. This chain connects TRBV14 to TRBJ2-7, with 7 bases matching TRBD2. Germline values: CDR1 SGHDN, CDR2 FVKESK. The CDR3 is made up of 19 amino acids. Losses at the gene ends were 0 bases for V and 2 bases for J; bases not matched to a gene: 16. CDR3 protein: CASSQESVGRASGPYEQYF. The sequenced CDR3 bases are TGTGCCAGCAGCCAAGAGAGCGTTGGGAGGGCTAGCGGTCCCTACGAG.

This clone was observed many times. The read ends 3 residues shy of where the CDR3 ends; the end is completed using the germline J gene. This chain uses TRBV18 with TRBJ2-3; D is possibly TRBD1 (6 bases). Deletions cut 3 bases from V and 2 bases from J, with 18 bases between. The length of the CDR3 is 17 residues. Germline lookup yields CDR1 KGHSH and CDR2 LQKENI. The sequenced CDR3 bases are TGTGCCAGCTCACCCTTCCCGGGACAAAGATCCACAGATACG. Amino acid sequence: CASSPFPGQRSTDT. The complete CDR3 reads CASSPFPGQRSTDTQYF.

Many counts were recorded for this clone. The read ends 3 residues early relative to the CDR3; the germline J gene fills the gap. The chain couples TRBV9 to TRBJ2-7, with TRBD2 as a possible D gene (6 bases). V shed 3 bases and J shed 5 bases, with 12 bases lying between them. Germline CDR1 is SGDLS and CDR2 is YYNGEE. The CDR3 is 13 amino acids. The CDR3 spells CASSGQTSHEQYF. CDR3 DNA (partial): TGTGCCAGCAGCGGACAGACTAGTCACGAG.

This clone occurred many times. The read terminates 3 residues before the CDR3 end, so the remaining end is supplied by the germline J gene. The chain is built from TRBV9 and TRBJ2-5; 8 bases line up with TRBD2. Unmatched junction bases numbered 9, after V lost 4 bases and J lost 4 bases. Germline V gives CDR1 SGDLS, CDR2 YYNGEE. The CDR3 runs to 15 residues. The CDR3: CASSLGGAGTETQYF. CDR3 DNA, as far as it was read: TGTGCCAGCAGCCTCGGGGGGGCGGGAACAGAGACC.

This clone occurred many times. The CDR3: CASSPRPKETQYF. The CDR3 bases that were read are TGTGCCAGCAGTCCTAGACCGAAAGAGACC. The V call is TRBV6-2 or TRBV6-3, the J call TRBJ2-5; D is ambiguous. The CDR3 end is not reached by the read, which stops 3 residues before it; the germline J gene fills it in. Germline V gene data show CDR1 as MNHEY and CDR2 as SVGEGT. V was trimmed by 5 bases and J by 3 bases, leaving 10 bases between them. This CDR3 is 13 amino acids long.

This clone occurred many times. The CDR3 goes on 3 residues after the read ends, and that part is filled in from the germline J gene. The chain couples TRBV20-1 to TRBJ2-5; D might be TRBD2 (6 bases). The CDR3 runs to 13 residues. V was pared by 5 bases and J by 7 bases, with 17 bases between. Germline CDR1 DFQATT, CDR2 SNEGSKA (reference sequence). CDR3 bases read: TGCAGTGCTGGGTTGGAGGGCCCCTCGACC. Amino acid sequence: CSAGLEGPST. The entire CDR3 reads CSAGLEGPSTQYF.